These 23 T cell receptor beta chains originate from one sample sequenced in a study of blood T cell repertoires in COVID-19. Method: immunoSEQ multiplex PCR; TCRdb's copy keeps in-frame clones and lacks some. This table holds roughly 100,000 clones, roughly 76% found once. Sequences were obtained from peripheral blood. All receptors derive from a woman at least 80 years old with active or convalescent COVID-19.

This clone was recorded once. The chain couples TRBV5-4 to TRBJ2-1; 8 bases line up with TRBD1. V shed 6 bases and J 8 bases; nucleotides not matched to a gene: 10. This CDR3 has 14 residues. The V gene's germline CDR1 is SGHNT and CDR2 YYREEE (reference sequence). CDR3 loop: CASKSHTGGDEQFF. CDR3 bases: TGTGCCAGCAAGAGCCACACAGGGGGAGATGAGCAGTTCTTC.

Notes on this clone: The junction differs from germline at one of its ends, possibly a read error. V and J are TRBV7-8 and TRBJ2-7; 9 bases are shared with TRBD1. Germline V gives CDR1 SGHVS, CDR2 FQNEAQ. The CDR3 sequence is 12 residues long. The CDR3 DNA is TGTGCCAGCAGCTCCCGACAGGGGGTATTCATCTTC. Encoded protein: CASSSRQGVFIF.

The chain combines TRBV7-9 with TRBJ2-1, with TRBD2 matching over 9 bases. The V and J ends lost 2 bases and 4 bases, in that order; junction bases with no gene match: 6. CDR3 size: 16 residues. In germline, CDR1 is SEHNR, CDR2 FQNEAQ (reference sequence). CDR3 amino acids: CASSLSGGRGYNEQFF. The CDR3, as DNA: TGTGCCAGCAGCTTATCGGGCGGGAGGGGGTACAATGAGCAGTTCTTC.

The chain carries TRBV4-2 and TRBJ2-4, with 8 bases fitting TRBD2. CDR3 size: 18 residues. V shed 1 base, J shed 2 bases, and the junction held 10 bases outside the gene matches. CDR1 is LGHNA, CDR2 YNFKEQ, per germline. For the CDR3, the DNA is TGTGCCAGCAGCCAAGCCCAAGGACTAGCCGGGCCCAAAAACATTCAGTACTTC. Residues: CASSQAQGLAGPKNIQYF.

The chain links TRBV6-2 or TRBV6-3 to TRBJ2-5; possibly TRBD2 for D (6 bases). The V gene's germline CDR1 is MNHEY and CDR2 SVGEGT. V was clipped by 1 base and J by 3 bases, with 18 bases between them. The CDR3 has 17 residues. The DNA for the CDR3 is TGTGCCAGCAGTTACTTCCCTCGCGGGGTGGATGAAGAGACCCAGTACTTC. This gives the protein CASSYFPRGVDEETQYF.

The chain carries TRBV7-9 and TRBJ1-3; the match to TRBD1 covers 7 bases. V gave up 6 bases and J gave up 0 bases; unmatched junction bases: 5. The germline CDR1 and CDR2 sequences are SEHNR and FQNEAQ (reference sequence). The CDR3 sequence is 15 residues long. The CDR3 here is CASSQGGNSGNTIYF. The DNA of the CDR3 is TGTGCCAGCAGTCAAGGGGGCAACTCTGGAAACACCATATATTTT.

This chain joins TRBV7-2 and TRBJ1-3; 9 bases align to TRBD1. The CDR3 covers 15 residues. J lost 4 bases, V lost 1 base, and 2 bases had no gene match. Per the germline V gene, CDR1 is SGHTA and CDR2 is FQGNSA. In DNA, the CDR3 is TGTGCCAGCAGCTTAGACAGGGGGCGAGGAAACACCATATATTTT. Its translation: CASSLDRGRGNTIYF.

This clone was found a few times. The chain couples TRBV7-9 to TRBJ1-6, with D tentatively TRBD1 (5 bases). The germline V and J ends were trimmed by 6 bases and 5 bases, with 17 bases remaining between them. CDR3 length: 16 residues. The V gene's germline CDR1 is SEHNR and CDR2 FQNEAQ (reference sequence). CDR3 in DNA: TGTGCCAGCAGTCAAATTCGGGGCGGGAATAATTCACCCCTCCACTTT. Translating gives CASSQIRGGNNSPLHF.

This clone was detected many times. The chain employs TRBV7-9 and TRBJ2-5; no definite D call. There are 14 residues in the CDR3. Trimming removed 1 base at V and 5 bases at J, with 11 bases between. Germline V gene sequence: CDR1 SEHNR, CDR2 FQNEAQ (reference sequence). In DNA, the CDR3 is TGTGCCAGCAGCTTAGTCGAGTTCGGGGAGACCCAGTACTTC. Protein sequence: CASSLVEFGETQYF.

V and J are TRBV9 and TRBJ2-5; 9 positions agree with TRBD2. The CDR3 length is 18 residues. V lost 0 bases to trimming and J lost 5 bases; unmatched junction nucleotides: 14. Germline V gene sequence: CDR1 SGDLS, CDR2 YYNGEE. Written as DNA, the CDR3 is TGTGCCAGCAGCGTAGCCCCTAGCGGGATCTTTACCCTGGAGACCCAGTACTTC. Amino acid sequence: CASSVAPSGIFTLETQYF.

In its sample, this clone was seen a few times. The chain is built from TRBV12-3 or TRBV12-4 and TRBJ2-7; 9 positions agree with TRBD1. Losses at the gene ends were 5 bases for V and 6 bases for J; bases not matched to a gene: 5. The CDR3 loop spans 13 amino acids. CDR3 sequence (DNA): TGTGCCAGCAGTCAGGGACAGGGAAGCGAGCAGTACTTC. Translation: CASSQGQGSEQYF.

V is TRBV3-1 (or the pseudogene TRBV3-2) and J is TRBJ2-7; D might be TRBD1 (7 bases). This CDR3 region has 14 residues. The germline V gene encodes CDR1 LGHDT and CDR2 YNNKEL (reference sequence). The ends were cut back, 3 bases at V and 2 bases at J, with 11 bases in the middle. CDR3 sequence: CASSQQGGPYEQYF. CDR3 DNA sequence: TGTGCCAGCAGCCAGCAGGGGGGACCCTACGAGCAGTACTTC.

There are a few counts of this clone. This rearrangement joins TRBV18 to TRBJ2-7; maybe TRBD2 (6 bases). CDR1 and CDR2 (germline): KGHSH, LQKENI. This CDR3 has 16 residues. Trimming shortened V by 5 bases and J by 3 bases, and 20 bases separated the two germline ends. CDR3 in amino acids: CASSTSTSSLGYEQYF. The CDR3 DNA reads TGTGCCAGCTCAACCTCTACTAGCTCGTTGGGCTACGAGCAGTACTTC.

V is TRBV9 and J is TRBJ1-5, with D perhaps TRBD1 (5 bases). Looked up from germline, CDR1 is SGDLS and CDR2 is YYNGEE. V was shortened by 0 bases and J by 4 bases, with 11 bases between the two germline ends. The CDR3 sequence is 15 residues long. As DNA, the CDR3 is TGTGCCAGCAGCGTAGGCTTGGGGCTGAATCAGCCCCAGCATTTT. Its protein product is CASSVGLGLNQPQHF. The variable domain in full, with the rest retrieved from reference TRBV9 and TRBJ1-5, is DSGVTQTPKHLITATGQRVTLRCSPRSGDLSVYWYQQSLDQGLQFLIQYYNGEERAKGNILERFSAQQFPDLHSELNLSSLELGDSALYFCASSVGLGLNQPQHFGDGTRLSIL.

The chain combines TRBV9 with TRBJ2-5; TRBD2 agrees at 9 bases. With 4 bases clipped from V and 5 bases from J, the junction kept 9 bases outside the gene matches. The CDR3 contains 15 residues. Germline values: CDR1 SGDLS, CDR2 YYNGEE. The DNA of the CDR3 is TGTGCCAGCAGCCCAATAGCGGGAGTAAGGGAGACCCAGTACTTC. It is translated as CASSPIAGVRETQYF.

This clone was seen a handful of times. The genes are TRBV7-2 and TRBJ2-3, with TRBD1 identical over 8 bases. V was clipped by 4 bases and J by 5 bases; unmatched bases: 11. Germline CDR1 is SGHTA and CDR2 is FQGNSA. The CDR3 consists of 16 residues. CDR3 sequence reads: CASSSGTGPGLDTQYF. CDR3 in DNA: TGTGCCAGCAGCTCGGGGACAGGCCCCGGATTAGATACGCAGTATTTT.

This clone was observed a handful of times. This chain joins TRBV6-4 and TRBJ1-1; the D gene is possibly TRBD1 (6 bases). V was clipped by 6 bases and J by 11 bases, with 22 bases between them. In germline, CDR1 is MRHNA, CDR2 SNTAGT. This CDR3 has 14 amino acids. The CDR3 DNA reads TGTGCCAGCAGCCAAGAGGGGGTAGGGGGTGAGGCTTTCTTT. This translates into CASSQEGVGGEAFF.

This sequence joins TRBV6-5 and TRBJ2-5; D might be TRBD1 (7 bases). This CDR3 spans 13 amino acids. With 6 bases removed from V and 4 bases from J, the gap between germline ends came to 12 bases. CDR1 is MNHEY, CDR2 SVGAGI, per germline. This chain's CDR3 is CASSYRGGETQYF. The CDR3 nucleotides are TGTGCCAGCAGCTACAGGGGAGGAGAGACCCAGTACTTC.

The V call is TRBV28, the J call TRBJ1-6, with a weak D call TRBD1 (5 bases). Germline V lookup: CDR1 MDHEN, CDR2 SYDVKM. The CDR3 spans 15 residues. The V and J ends lost 3 bases and 3 bases respectively, with 9 bases between them. CDR3 sequence reads: CASSLGRGYNSPLHF. In nucleotides, the CDR3 is TGTGCCAGCAGTTTGGGAAGGGGCTATAATTCACCCCTCCACTTT.

The table lists this clone with a count of one. The chain carries TRBV5-4 and TRBJ2-3; maybe TRBD1 (7 bases). V was clipped by 4 bases and J by 2 bases, with 17 bases between them. The CDR3 is 16 amino acids. Germline lookup yields CDR1 SGHNT and CDR2 YYREEE (reference sequence). DNA of the CDR3: TGTGCCAGCAGCCGGGGCGGGACAGCGTACACAGATACGCAGTATTTT. Protein product: CASSRGGTAYTDTQYF.

This chain links TRBV7-3 with TRBJ2-1; perhaps TRBD2 as D (6 bases). V was shortened by 0 bases and J by 6 bases, with 12 bases between the two germline ends. The CDR3 extends over 15 amino acids. Looked up from germline, CDR1 is SGHTA and CDR2 is FQGTGA. CDR3 region: CASSLTGTEGNEQFF. The CDR3 bases are TGTGCCAGCAGCTTAACCGGGACTGAGGGCAATGAGCAGTTCTTC.

V gene TRBV7-6 combines with J gene TRBJ2-5; 9 bases align to TRBD1. With 4 bases clipped from V and 4 bases from J, the junction kept 10 bases outside the gene matches. The CDR3 contains 16 residues. Germline CDR1 and CDR2: SGHVS and FNYEAQ. The CDR3 reads CASSSLRQGVGETQYF. CDR3 in DNA: TGTGCCAGCAGCTCACTGAGACAGGGGGTGGGAGAGACCCAGTACTTC.

This clone was observed a handful of times. This chain connects TRBV30 to TRBJ2-5; 7 bases match TRBD2. The CDR3 is 13 amino acids. Germline CDR1 is GTSNPN and CDR2 is SVGIG (reference sequence). Trimming at V came to 4 bases and at J to 5 bases, leaving 7 bases not matched to a gene. The CDR3 DNA sequence: TGTGCCTGGACAGTTGCCGGGGGGGAGACCCAGTACTTC. It yields the protein CAWTVAGGETQYF.